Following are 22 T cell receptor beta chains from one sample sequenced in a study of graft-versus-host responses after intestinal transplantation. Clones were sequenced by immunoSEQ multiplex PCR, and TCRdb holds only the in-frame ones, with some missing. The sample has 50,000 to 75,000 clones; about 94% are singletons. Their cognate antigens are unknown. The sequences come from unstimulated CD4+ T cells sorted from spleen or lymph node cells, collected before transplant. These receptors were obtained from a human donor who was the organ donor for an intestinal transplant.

DNA of the CDR3: TGTGCCAGCAGCTTTCCGCCCAGGCTTGGGAGCACAGATACGCAGTATTTT. Translated: CASSFPPRLGSTDTQYF. The chain links TRBV7-8 to TRBJ2-3; no clear D. The CDR3 totals 17 residues. Per the germline V gene, CDR1 is SGHVS and CDR2 is FQNEAQ. The germline V and J ends were trimmed by 3 bases and 0 bases, with 16 bases remaining between them.

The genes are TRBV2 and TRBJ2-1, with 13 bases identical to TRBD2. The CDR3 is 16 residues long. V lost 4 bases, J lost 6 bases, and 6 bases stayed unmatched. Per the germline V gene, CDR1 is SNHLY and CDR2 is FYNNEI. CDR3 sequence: CASSVTGTSGVNEQFF. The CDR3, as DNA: TGTGCCAGCAGTGTTACCGGGACTAGCGGGGTCAATGAGCAGTTCTTC.

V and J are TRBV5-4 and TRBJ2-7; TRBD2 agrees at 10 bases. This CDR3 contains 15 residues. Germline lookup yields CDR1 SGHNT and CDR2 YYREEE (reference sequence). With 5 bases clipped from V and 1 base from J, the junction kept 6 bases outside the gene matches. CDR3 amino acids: CASSYKLAGSYEQYF. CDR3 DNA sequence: TGTGCCAGCAGTTACAAACTAGCGGGGTCCTACGAGCAGTACTTC.

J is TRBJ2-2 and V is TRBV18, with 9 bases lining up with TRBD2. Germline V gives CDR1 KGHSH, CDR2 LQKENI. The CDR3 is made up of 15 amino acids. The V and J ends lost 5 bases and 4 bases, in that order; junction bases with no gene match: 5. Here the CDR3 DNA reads TGTGCCAGCTCATCGCTAGCGGGGCCCACCGGGGAGCTGTTTTTT. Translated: CASSSLAGPTGELFF. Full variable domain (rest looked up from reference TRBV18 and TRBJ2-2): NAGVMQNPRHLVRRRGQEARLRCSPMKGHSHVYWYRQLPEEGLKFMVYLQKENIIDESGMPKERFSAEFPKEGPSILRIQQVVRGDSAAYFCASSSLAGPTGELFFGEGSRLTVL.

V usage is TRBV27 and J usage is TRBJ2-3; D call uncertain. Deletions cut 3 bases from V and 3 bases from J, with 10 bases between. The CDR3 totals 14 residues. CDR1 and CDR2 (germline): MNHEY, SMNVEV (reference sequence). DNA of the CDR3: TGTGCCAGCAGTTTTTCCGGCCGAACAGATACGCAGTATTTT. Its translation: CASSFSGRTDTQYF.

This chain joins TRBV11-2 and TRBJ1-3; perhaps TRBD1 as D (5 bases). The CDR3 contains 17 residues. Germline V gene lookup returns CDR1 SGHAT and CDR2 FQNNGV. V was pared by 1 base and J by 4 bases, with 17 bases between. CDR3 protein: CASSLGAGTLGGNTIYF. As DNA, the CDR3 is TGTGCCAGCAGCTTAGGTGCCGGGACTCTGGGCGGAAACACCATATATTTT. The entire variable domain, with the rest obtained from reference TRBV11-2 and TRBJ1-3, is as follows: EAGVAQSPRYKIIEKRQSVAFWCNPISGHATLYWYQQILGQGPKLLIQFQNNGVVDDSQLPKDRFSAERLKGVDSTLKIQPAKLEDSAVYLCASSLGAGTLGGNTIYFGEGSWLTVV.

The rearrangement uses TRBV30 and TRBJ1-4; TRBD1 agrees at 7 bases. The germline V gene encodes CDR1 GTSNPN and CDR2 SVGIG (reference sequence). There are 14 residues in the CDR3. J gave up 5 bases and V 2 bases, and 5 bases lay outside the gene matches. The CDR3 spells CAWSMTGLNEKLFF. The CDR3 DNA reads TGTGCCTGGAGTATGACAGGGCTGAATGAAAAACTGTTTTTT.

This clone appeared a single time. CDR3 in amino acids: CASSYLRRNTEAFF. CDR3 sequence (DNA): TGTGCCAGCAGTTACCTGAGACGGAACACTGAAGCTTTCTTT. The chain employs TRBV6-5 and TRBJ1-1; the D is unclear. CDR1 is MNHEY and CDR2 is SVGAGI in the germline V gene. The CDR3 length is 14 residues. V dropped 2 bases and J dropped 1 base, with 8 bases sitting between them.

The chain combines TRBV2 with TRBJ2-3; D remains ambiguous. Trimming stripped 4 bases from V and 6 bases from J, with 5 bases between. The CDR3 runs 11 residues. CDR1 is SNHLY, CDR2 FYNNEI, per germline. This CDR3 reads CASSVRDTQYF. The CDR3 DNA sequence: TGTGCCAGCAGTGTCCGGGATACGCAGTATTTT.

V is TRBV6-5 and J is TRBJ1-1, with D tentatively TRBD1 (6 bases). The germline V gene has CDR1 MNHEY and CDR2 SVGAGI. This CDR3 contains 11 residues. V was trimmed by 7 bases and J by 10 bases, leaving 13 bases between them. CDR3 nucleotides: TGTGCCAGCACCACAGGGATGGGAGCTTTCTTT. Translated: CASTTGMGAFF.

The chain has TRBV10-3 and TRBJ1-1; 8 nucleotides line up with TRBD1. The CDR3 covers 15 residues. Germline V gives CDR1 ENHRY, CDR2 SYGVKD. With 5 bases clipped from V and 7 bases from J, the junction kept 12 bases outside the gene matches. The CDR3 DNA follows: TGTGCCATCAGTAAGGACAGGGCACTTCCAAATGAAGCTTTCTTT. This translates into CAISKDRALPNEAFF.

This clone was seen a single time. CDR3 residues: CASRNRENTGELFF. In nucleotides, the CDR3 is TGTGCCAGCAGGAACAGGGAGAACACCGGGGAGCTGTTTTTT. V and J are TRBV2 and TRBJ2-2, with a weak D call TRBD1 (6 bases). The CDR3 runs to 14 residues. V shed 6 bases and J shed 1 base, with 9 bases lying between them. Germline V CDR1 and CDR2: SNHLY, FYNNEI.

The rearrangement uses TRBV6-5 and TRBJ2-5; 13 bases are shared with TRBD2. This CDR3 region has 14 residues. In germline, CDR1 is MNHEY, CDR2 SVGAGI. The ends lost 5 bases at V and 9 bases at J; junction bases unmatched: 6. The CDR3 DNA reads TGTGCCAGCAGTACCACTAGCGGGGGGGCCGCCCAGTACTTC. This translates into CASSTTSGGAAQYF.

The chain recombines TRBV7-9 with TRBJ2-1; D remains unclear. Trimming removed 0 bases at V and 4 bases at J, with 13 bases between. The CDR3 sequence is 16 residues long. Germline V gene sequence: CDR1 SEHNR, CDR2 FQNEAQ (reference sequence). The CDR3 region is CASSLAPYSRYNEQFF. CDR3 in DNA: TGTGCCAGCAGCTTAGCCCCTTATTCACGGTACAATGAGCAGTTCTTC.

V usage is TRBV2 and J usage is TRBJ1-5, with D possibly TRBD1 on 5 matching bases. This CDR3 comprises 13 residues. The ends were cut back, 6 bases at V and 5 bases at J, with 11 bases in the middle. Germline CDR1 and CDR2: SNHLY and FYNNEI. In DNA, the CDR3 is TGTGCCAGCAGCCCCGGGACCTATCAGCCCCAGCATTTT. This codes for CASSPGTYQPQHF.

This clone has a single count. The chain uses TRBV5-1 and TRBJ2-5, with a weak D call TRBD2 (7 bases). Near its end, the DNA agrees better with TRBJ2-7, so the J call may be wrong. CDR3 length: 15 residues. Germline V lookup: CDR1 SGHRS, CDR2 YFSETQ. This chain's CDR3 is CASISQGGDPYEQYF. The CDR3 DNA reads TGCGCCAGCATCTCACAAGGGGGGGATCCCTACGAGCAGTACTTC.

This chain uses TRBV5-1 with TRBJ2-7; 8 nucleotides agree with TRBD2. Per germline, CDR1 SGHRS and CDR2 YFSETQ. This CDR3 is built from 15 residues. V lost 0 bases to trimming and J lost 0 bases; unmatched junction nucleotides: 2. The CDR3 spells CASSLAGTSSYEQYF. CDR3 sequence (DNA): TGCGCCAGCAGCTTGGCCGGGACTAGCTCCTACGAGCAGTACTTC.

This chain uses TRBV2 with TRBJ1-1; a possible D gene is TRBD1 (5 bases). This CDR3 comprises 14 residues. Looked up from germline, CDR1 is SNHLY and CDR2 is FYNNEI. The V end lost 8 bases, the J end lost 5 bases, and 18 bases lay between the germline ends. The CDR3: CASATTIGVTEAFF. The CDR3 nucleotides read TGTGCCAGCGCGACTACTATAGGGGTAACTGAAGCTTTCTTT.

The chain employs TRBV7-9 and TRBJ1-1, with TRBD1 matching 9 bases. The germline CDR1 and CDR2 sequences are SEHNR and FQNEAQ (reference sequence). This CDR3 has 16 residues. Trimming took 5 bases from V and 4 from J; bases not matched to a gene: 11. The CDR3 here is CASSLTTGTGITEAFF. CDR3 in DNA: TGTGCCAGCAGCCTGACAACCGGGACAGGGATCACTGAAGCTTTCTTT.

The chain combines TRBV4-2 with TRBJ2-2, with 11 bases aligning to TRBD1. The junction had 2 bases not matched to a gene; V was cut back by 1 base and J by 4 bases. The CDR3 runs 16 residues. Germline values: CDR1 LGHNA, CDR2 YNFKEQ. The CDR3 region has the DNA TGTGCCAGCAGCCAAGCCGGGACAGGGGGCACCGGGGAGCTGTTTTTT. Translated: CASSQAGTGGTGELFF.

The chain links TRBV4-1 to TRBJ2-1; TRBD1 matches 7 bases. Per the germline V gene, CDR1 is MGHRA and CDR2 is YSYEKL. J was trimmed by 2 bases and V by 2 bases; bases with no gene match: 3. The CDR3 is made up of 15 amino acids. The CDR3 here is CASSQRDRTYNEQFF. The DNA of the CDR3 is TGCGCCAGCAGCCAACGGGACAGAACCTACAATGAGCAGTTCTTC.

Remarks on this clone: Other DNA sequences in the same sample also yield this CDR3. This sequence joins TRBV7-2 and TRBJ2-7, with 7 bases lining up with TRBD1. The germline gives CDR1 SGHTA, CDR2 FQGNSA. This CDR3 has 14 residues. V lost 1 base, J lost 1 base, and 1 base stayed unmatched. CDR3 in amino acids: CASSLGTGSYEQYF. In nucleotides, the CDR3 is TGTGCCAGCAGCTTAGGGACAGGTTCCTACGAGCAGTACTTC.